These T cell receptor beta chains were read from a single sample in a study of identifying expanded T cells in peripheral blood. The repertoire was sequenced with immunoSEQ multiplex PCR; TCRdb's copy has only in-frame clones and lacks some. Here the sample spans 90,000 to 110,000 clones, about 88% being singletons. Material: blood. Every receptor here comes from a person aged 18 to 70 in good health. CDR3s include the opening cysteine and the closing phenylalanine or tryptophan. A D gene is named only where the DNA matches it firmly. Expanded clones are given a class, and other clones once, few, many or no size at all.

d_call: NA
j_call: TRBJ2-1
v_call: TRBV7-9
clone_size: NA
cdr3_aa: CASSLNPVNEQFF
cdr3_nt: TGTGCCAGCAGCCTAAACCCCGTGAATGAGCAGTTCTTC

d_call: TRBD2
j_call: TRBJ2-7
v_call: TRBV6-1
clone_size: NA
cdr3_aa: CASSEDKREYFDEQYF
cdr3_nt: TGTGCCAGCAGTGAAGACAAGCGGGAGTACTTCGACGAGCAGTACTTC

d_call: NA
j_call: TRBJ1-2
v_call: TRBV21-1
clone_size: few
cdr3_aa: CASNNPGGYTF
cdr3_nt: TGTGCCAGCAATAATCCCGGTGGCTACACCTTC

d_call: TRBD1
j_call: TRBJ1-4
v_call: TRBV25-1
clone_size: NA
cdr3_aa: CASSEVDRGNEKLFF
cdr3_nt: TGTGCCAGCAGTGAAGTCGACAGGGGAAATGAAAAACTGTTTTTT

d_call: NA
j_call: TRBJ1-1
v_call: TRBV10-3
clone_size: NA
cdr3_aa: CAISESIRKSGAEAFF
cdr3_nt: TGTGCCATCAGTGAGTCAATCAGGAAGAGTGGGGCTGAAGCTTTCTTT

d_call: TRBD2
j_call: TRBJ2-3
v_call: TRBV18
clone_size: NA
cdr3_aa: CASSPGTSGDTQYF
cdr3_nt: TGTGCCAGCTCACCCGGGACTAGCGGGGATACGCAGTATTTT

d_call: NA
j_call: TRBJ2-2
v_call: TRBV7-9
clone_size: NA
cdr3_aa: CASSFGLAGELFF
cdr3_nt: TGTGCCAGCAGCTTCGGACTGGCGGGGGAGCTGTTTTTT

d_call: NA
j_call: TRBJ1-6
v_call: TRBV5-1
clone_size: NA
cdr3_aa: CASSLDAGLAPLHF
cdr3_nt: TGCGCCAGCAGCTTGGATGCGGGTCTAGCACCCCTCCACTTT

d_call: NA
j_call: TRBJ2-1
v_call: TRBV18
clone_size: NA
cdr3_aa: CASSPRRTGDYNEQFF
cdr3_nt: TGTGCCAGCTCACCACGGCGTACTGGGGACTACAATGAGCAGTTCTTC

d_call: NA
j_call: TRBJ2-7
v_call: TRBV5-4
clone_size: NA
cdr3_aa: CASSLVEREQYF
cdr3_nt: TGTGCCAGCAGCTTGGTTGAGCGCGAGCAGTACTTC

d_call: NA
j_call: TRBJ1-1
v_call: TRBV7-3
clone_size: few
cdr3_aa: CASSLPGDTEAFF
cdr3_nt: TGTGCCAGCAGCTTGCCAGGTGACACTGAAGCTTTCTTT

d_call: NA
j_call: TRBJ1-5
v_call: TRBV6-5
clone_size: NA
cdr3_aa: CAISARGNDQPQHF
cdr3_nt: TGTGCCATCAGTGCGAGGGGAAACGATCAGCCCCAGCATTTT

d_call: NA
j_call: TRBJ2-3
v_call: TRBV5-6
clone_size: NA
cdr3_aa: CASSSQGVDTQYF
cdr3_nt: TGTGCCAGCAGTTCCCAGGGTGTGGATACGCAGTATTTT

d_call: NA
j_call: TRBJ1-1
v_call: TRBV29-1
clone_size: NA
cdr3_aa: CSVLGATTGNTEAFF
cdr3_nt: TGCAGCGTTTTGGGGGCCACGACTGGGAACACTGAAGCTTTCTTT

d_call: NA
j_call: TRBJ1-4
v_call: TRBV30
clone_size: NA
cdr3_aa: CAWSGGGSNEKLFF
cdr3_nt: TGTGCCTGGAGTGGAGGGGGGTCTAATGAAAAACTGTTTTTT

d_call: NA
j_call: TRBJ1-5
v_call: TRBV6-5
clone_size: NA
cdr3_aa: CASSKSGFQPQHF
cdr3_nt: TGTGCCAGCAGTAAGTCAGGGTTTCAGCCCCAGCATTTT

d_call: TRBD1
j_call: TRBJ2-7
v_call: TRBV6-5
clone_size: once
cdr3_aa: CASSTQWTGGGEQYF
cdr3_nt: TGTGCCAGCAGTACCCAATGGACAGGGGGCGGAGAGCAGTACTTC

d_call: NA
j_call: TRBJ1-1
v_call: TRBV5-1
clone_size: NA
cdr3_aa: CASSLRGGTEAFF
cdr3_nt: TGCGCCAGCAGCTTGAGAGGGGGCACTGAAGCTTTCTTT

d_call: NA
j_call: TRBJ2-7
v_call: TRBV7-8
clone_size: NA
cdr3_aa: CASSLQPTGTYEQYF
cdr3_nt: TGTGCCAGCAGCCTACAACCCACGGGGACCTACGAGCAGTACTTC

d_call: NA
j_call: TRBJ2-7
v_call: TRBV7-9
clone_size: NA
cdr3_aa: CASSLVSGRAYEQYF
cdr3_nt: TGTGCCAGCAGCTTAGTAAGCGGCAGGGCCTACGAGCAGTACTTC

d_call: NA
j_call: TRBJ2-2
v_call: TRBV5-1
clone_size: NA
cdr3_aa: CASRTEPFTGELFF
cdr3_nt: TGCGCCAGCCGGACGGAACCTTTCACCGGGGAGCTGTTTTTT

d_call: TRBD2
j_call: TRBJ2-3
v_call: TRBV29-1
clone_size: NA
cdr3_aa: CSVDSGGPDTQYF
cdr3_nt: TGCAGCGTTGATTCGGGAGGACCTGATACGCAGTATTTT

d_call: NA
j_call: TRBJ2-1
v_call: TRBV4-3
clone_size: NA
cdr3_aa: CASSLIQGNEQFF
cdr3_nt: TGCGCCAGCAGCCTAATACAGGGTAATGAGCAGTTCTTC

d_call: NA
j_call: TRBJ1-6
v_call: TRBV6-6
clone_size: NA
cdr3_aa: CASSYGSSYNSPLHF
cdr3_nt: TGTGCCAGCAGTTACGGTAGCTCCTATAATTCACCCCTCCACTTT

d_call: NA
j_call: TRBJ2-7
v_call: TRBV10-3
clone_size: NA
cdr3_aa: CALRTPSSYEQYF
cdr3_nt: TGTGCCCTGAGGACTCCTAGCTCCTACGAGCAGTACTTC

d_call: NA
j_call: TRBJ2-3
v_call: TRBV18
clone_size: NA
cdr3_aa: CASSPNTDTQYF
cdr3_nt: TGTGCCAGCTCACCCAACACAGATACGCAGTATTTT

d_call: TRBD1
j_call: TRBJ2-2
v_call: TRBV2
clone_size: NA
cdr3_aa: CASKIQGETGELFF
cdr3_nt: TGTGCCAGCAAAATCCAGGGGGAAACCGGGGAGCTGTTTTTT

d_call: NA
j_call: TRBJ1-2
v_call: TRBV27
clone_size: once
cdr3_aa: CASRAGSTNYGYTF
cdr3_nt: TGTGCCAGCAGGGCCGGAAGTACTAACTATGGCTACACCTTC

d_call: TRBD1
j_call: TRBJ1-2
v_call: TRBV29-1
clone_size: NA
cdr3_aa: CSVANRGYYGYTF
cdr3_nt: TGCAGCGTAGCAAACAGGGGTTACTATGGCTACACCTTC

d_call: NA
j_call: TRBJ2-7
v_call: TRBV7-8
clone_size: NA
cdr3_aa: CASSSGGWETLSEQYF
cdr3_nt: TGTGCCAGCAGCTCCGGAGGGTGGGAGACCCTGTCAGAGCAGTACTTC

d_call: TRBD1
j_call: TRBJ2-5
v_call: TRBV28
clone_size: NA
cdr3_aa: CASSFGTVKTQYF
cdr3_nt: TGTGCCAGCAGTTTTGGGACAGTTAAGACCCAGTACTTC

d_call: NA
j_call: TRBJ1-4
v_call: TRBV2
clone_size: NA
cdr3_aa: CASSERGQVHNEKLFF
cdr3_nt: TGTGCCAGCAGTGAGCGCGGTCAGGTCCATAATGAAAAACTGTTTTTT

d_call: NA
j_call: TRBJ1-2
v_call: TRBV2
clone_size: NA
cdr3_aa: CASSRYQPNYGYTF
cdr3_nt: TGTGCCAGCAGTCGATACCAGCCTAACTATGGCTACACCTTC

d_call: NA
j_call: TRBJ1-1
v_call: TRBV29-1
clone_size: NA
cdr3_aa: CSAREPGATEAFF
cdr3_nt: TGCAGCGCTCGAGAGCCTGGAGCCACTGAAGCTTTCTTT

d_call: NA
j_call: TRBJ1-1
v_call: TRBV6-5
clone_size: NA
cdr3_aa: CASSTPRVGTEAFF
cdr3_nt: TGTGCCAGCAGTACCCCTCGGGTGGGCACTGAAGCTTTCTTT

d_call: NA
j_call: TRBJ2-1
v_call: TRBV2
clone_size: NA
cdr3_aa: CASRRTFNNEQFF
cdr3_nt: TGTGCCAGCAGAAGGACATTCAACAATGAGCAGTTCTTC

d_call: TRBD2
j_call: TRBJ2-4
v_call: TRBV2
clone_size: NA
cdr3_aa: CAIQTSGRGRDIQYF
cdr3_nt: TGTGCCATACAGACTAGCGGGAGGGGTAGGGACATTCAGTACTTC

d_call: TRBD1
j_call: TRBJ1-1
v_call: TRBV25-1
clone_size: once
cdr3_aa: CASSESDRAEAFF
cdr3_nt: TGTGCCAGCAGTGAATCGGACAGGGCCGAAGCTTTCTTT

d_call: NA
j_call: TRBJ1-4
v_call: TRBV19
clone_size: NA
cdr3_aa: CATTDTTNEKLFF
cdr3_nt: TGTGCCACCACAGACACAACTAATGAAAAACTGTTTTTT

d_call: TRBD2
j_call: TRBJ2-7
v_call: TRBV27
clone_size: few
cdr3_aa: CASSSLAGGEYEQYF
cdr3_nt: TGTGCCAGCAGTTCGCTAGCGGGAGGAGAGTACGAGCAGTACTTC

d_call: TRBD1
j_call: TRBJ2-1
v_call: TRBV6-5
clone_size: NA
cdr3_aa: CASSHRTGTNEQFF
cdr3_nt: TGTGCCAGCAGTCATCGGACAGGAACAAATGAGCAGTTCTTC

d_call: NA
j_call: TRBJ2-5
v_call: TRBV5-1
clone_size: NA
cdr3_aa: CASSLEVAETQYF
cdr3_nt: TGCGCCAGCAGCTTAGAGGTAGCAGAGACCCAGTACTTC

d_call: TRBD1
j_call: TRBJ2-1
v_call: TRBV7-9
clone_size: NA
cdr3_aa: CASSSRQGNEQFF
cdr3_nt: TGTGCCAGCAGCTCCCGACAGGGGAATGAGCAGTTCTTC

d_call: NA
j_call: TRBJ2-7
v_call: TRBV14
clone_size: NA
cdr3_aa: CASSQGADGRYEQYF
cdr3_nt: TGTGCCAGCAGCCAAGGCGCCGACGGACGCTACGAGCAGTACTTC

d_call: NA
j_call: TRBJ2-7
v_call: TRBV5-1
clone_size: NA
cdr3_aa: CASSPLTGYEQYF
cdr3_nt: TGCGCCAGCAGCCCTCTCACGGGCTACGAGCAGTACTTC

d_call: NA
j_call: TRBJ1-2
v_call: TRBV29-1
clone_size: NA
cdr3_aa: CSVEGQGYGYTF
cdr3_nt: TGCAGCGTTGAAGGGCAGGGCTATGGCTACACCTTC